This TCR beta chain is drawn from a study of blood T cells in healthy people across ages. At the level of the study: About one barcoded TCR beta cDNA was captured per two T cells.

Trimming removed 5 bases from V and 6 bases from J, with 23 bases in between. In germline, CDR1 is SGHVS, CDR2 FQNEAQ. The CDR3 is 17 amino acids. As to this clonotype: Its target is unknown.

Study-level results: Naive CD4+ cells and diversity were both higher in long-lived donors than in aged donors. Per million T cells, the diversity of TCR beta decreased roughly linearly as age advanced.

Primers used in a second PCR of about 7 to 11 cycles were a sample-barcoded 5' primer and a J-beta primer mix. Tags on each cDNA molecule came from a template-switch adaptor with 12 random nucleotides. Each CDR3 protein is one row after TCRdb ran MiXCR on the 5' RACE reads. The top ten hold about 20% of the sample, which has about a million distinct CDR3 sequences, 51% seen once. The sample consisted of blood. The chain links TRBV7-8 to TRBJ2-1; tentative D call: TRBD2 (5 bases). The TCR sequence derives from a woman in her sixties or seventies in good health. The chain's CDR3 is CASSRAVISVSLNEQFF. CDR3 DNA: TGTGCCAGCAGCCGGGCCGTTATTAGCGTGAGTCTCAATGAGCAGTTCTTC.